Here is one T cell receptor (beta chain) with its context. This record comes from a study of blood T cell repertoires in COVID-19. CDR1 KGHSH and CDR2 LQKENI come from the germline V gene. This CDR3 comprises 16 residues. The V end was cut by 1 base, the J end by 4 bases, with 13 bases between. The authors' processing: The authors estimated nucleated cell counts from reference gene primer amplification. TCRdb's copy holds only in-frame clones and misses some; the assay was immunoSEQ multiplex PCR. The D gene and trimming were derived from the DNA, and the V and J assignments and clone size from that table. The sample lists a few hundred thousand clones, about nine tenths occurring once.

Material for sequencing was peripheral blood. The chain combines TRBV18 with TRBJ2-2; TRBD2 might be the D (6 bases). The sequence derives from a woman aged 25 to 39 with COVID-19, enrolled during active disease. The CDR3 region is CASSPRGGVTTGELFF. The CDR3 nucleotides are TGTGCCAGCTCACCACGAGGAGGGGTGACCACCGGGGAGCTGTTTTTT.